This entry features one T cell receptor (beta chain) sequence. As yet, its antigen is unknown. This specimen belongs to a study of cytomegalovirus exposure and HLA in healthy donors. General study results and limits: A later analysis linked a missense DCLRE1C variant to TCR beta V- and J-gene trimming. Sequencing artifact likely explains a cluster of highly shared sequence variants. In vitro work confirmed that a few CMV-associated chains recognize CMV antigens. When a later analysis compared HLA-associated TCR beta chains with equally common others, the HLA-associated chains turned out to be more clonally expanded and to have lower generation probabilities.

PCR was performed using 60 Vbeta and 13 Jbeta primers. TCRdb's table, derived via immunoSEQ multiplex PCR, lists solely in-frame clones and lacks some. This sample has 100,000 to 150,000 clones, with 17% found just once. This CDR3 is 13 amino acids long. The germline gives CDR1 SNHLY, CDR2 FYNNEI. The junction had 6 bases not matched to a gene; V was cut back by 7 bases and J by 6 bases. The sequence came from a female donor in good health and CMV-seropositive. The chain joins TRBV2 to TRBJ2-3; 8 bases map to TRBD2. What was sequenced was PBMCs. In nucleotides, the CDR3 is TGTGCCAGCACTCCAGCGGGGGTGGATACGCAGTATTTT. Translating gives CASTPAGVDTQYF. The variable domain in full, with the rest retrieved from reference TRBV2 and TRBJ2-3, is EPEVTQTPSHQVTQMGQEVILRCVPISNHLYFYWYRQILGQKVEFLVSFYNNEISEKSEIFDDQFSVERPDGSNFTLKIRSTKLEDSAMYFCASTPAGVDTQYFGPGTRLTVL.